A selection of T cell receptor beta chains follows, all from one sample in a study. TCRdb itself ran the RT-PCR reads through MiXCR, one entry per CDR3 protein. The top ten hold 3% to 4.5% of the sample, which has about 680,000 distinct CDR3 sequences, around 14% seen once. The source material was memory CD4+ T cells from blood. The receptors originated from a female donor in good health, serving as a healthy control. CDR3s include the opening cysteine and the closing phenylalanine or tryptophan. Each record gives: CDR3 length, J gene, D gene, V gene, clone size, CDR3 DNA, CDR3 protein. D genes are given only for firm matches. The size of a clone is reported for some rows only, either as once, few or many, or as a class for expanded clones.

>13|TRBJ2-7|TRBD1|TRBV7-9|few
TGTGCCAGCAGACCAACAGGGGTGAGCGAGCAGTACTTC
CASRPTGVSEQYF
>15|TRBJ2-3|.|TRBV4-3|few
TGCGCCAGCAGCCAAGAAAGATACCGCACAGATACGCAGTATTTT
CASSQERYRTDTQYF
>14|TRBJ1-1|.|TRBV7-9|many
TGTGCCAGCAGCCGGGGCAGTGGAGGGACTGAAGCTTTCTTT
CASSRGSGGTEAFF
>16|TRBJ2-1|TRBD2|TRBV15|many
TGTGCCACCAGCCACACCCGACTAGCGGCCTACAATGAGCAGTTCTTC
CATSHTRLAAYNEQFF
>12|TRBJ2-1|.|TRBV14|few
TGTGCCAGCAGCCAACTACAGGGTGAGCAGTTCTTC
CASSQLQGEQFF
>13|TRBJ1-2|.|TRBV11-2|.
TGTGCCAGCAGCTTAGGACCCCGGGCGGGCTACACCTTC
CASSLGPRAGYTF
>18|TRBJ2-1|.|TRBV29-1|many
TGCAGCGTTGAAGATAGCCGGTGGCAGGGCAGCTCCTACAATGAGCAGTTCTTC
CSVEDSRWQGSSYNEQFF
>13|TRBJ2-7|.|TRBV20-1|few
TGCAGTGCTAGTGAGACTGTCCGCTACGAGCAGTACTTC
CSASETVRYEQYF
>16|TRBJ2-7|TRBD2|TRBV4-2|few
TGTGCCAGCAGCCAAGACTCGACCCACTTAGCGGGCGAGCAGTACTTC
CASSQDSTHLAGEQYF
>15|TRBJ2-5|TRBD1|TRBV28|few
TGTGCCAGCAGTTTATCGGGACAGGGGGCGAAGACCCAGTACTTC
CASSLSGQGAKTQYF
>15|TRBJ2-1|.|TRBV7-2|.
TGTGCCAGCAGCCCTCTAGTAAATCCTCTCCATGAGCAGTTCTTC
CASSPLVNPLHEQFF
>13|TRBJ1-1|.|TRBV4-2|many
TGTGCCAGCAGCCCCCCGCTATTCACTGAAGCTTTCTTT
CASSPPLFTEAFF
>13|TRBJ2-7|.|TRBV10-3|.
TGTGCCATCAGTGGGCCAGGCGGCAACGAGCAGTACTTC
CAISGPGGNEQYF
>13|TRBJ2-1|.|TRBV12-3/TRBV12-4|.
TGTGCCAGCAGTTTGGACCCCGCACGGGAGCAGTTCTTC
CASSLDPAREQFF
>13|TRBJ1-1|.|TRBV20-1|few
TGCAGTGCCCCCCCCGGGGGGTACACTGAAGCTTTCTTT
CSAPPGGYTEAFF
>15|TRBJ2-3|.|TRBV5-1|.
TGCGCCAGCAGCTTGGCGGCAGACCGCACAGATACGCAGTATTTT
CASSLAADRTDTQYF
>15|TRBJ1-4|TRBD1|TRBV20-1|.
TGCAGTGCTTTACGGACAGGGGGCACTAATGAAAAACTGTTTTTT
CSALRTGGTNEKLFF
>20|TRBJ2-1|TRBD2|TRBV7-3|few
TGTGCCAGCAGCTCTCTACCTGGGCAGCGGGAGGAAAGCTCCTACAATGAGCAGTTCTTC
CASSSLPGQREESSYNEQFF
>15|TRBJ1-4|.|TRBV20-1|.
TGCAGTGCTAGCAGTGGGGGGGGCGCCGACGAAAAACTGTTTTTT
CSASSGGGADEKLFF
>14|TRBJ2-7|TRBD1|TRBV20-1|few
TGCAGTGCTATGGGTCCCCCAGGGGGCAACGAGCAGTACTTC
CSAMGPPGGNEQYF
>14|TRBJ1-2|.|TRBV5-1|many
TGCGCCAGCAGCGTTGACAAGTCTAACTATGGCTACACCTTC
CASSVDKSNYGYTF
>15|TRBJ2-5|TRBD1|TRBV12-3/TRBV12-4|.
TGTGCCAGCAGTTTAAGGCAGGGGGATAGAGAGACCCAGTACTTC
CASSLRQGDRETQYF
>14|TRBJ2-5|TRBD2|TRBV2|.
TGTGCCAGCAAGGCTAGCGGGGGCAGAGAGACCCAGTACTTC
CASKASGGRETQYF
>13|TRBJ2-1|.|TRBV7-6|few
TGTGCCAGCAGCACTTCGTCTCTAAGTAAGCAGTTCTTC
CASSTSSLSKQFF
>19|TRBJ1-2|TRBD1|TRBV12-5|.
TGTGCTAGTGGTCCCGGGGTAGAGGGCAGGGGGAAACACAACTATGGCTACACCTTC
CASGPGVEGRGKHNYGYTF
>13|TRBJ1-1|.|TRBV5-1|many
TGCGCCAGCAGCACCAACGACGGCACTGAAGCTTTCTTT
CASSTNDGTEAFF
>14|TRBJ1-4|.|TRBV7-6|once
TGTGCCAGCAGCCCCTGGGGGCTTAATGAAAAACTGTTTTTT
CASSPWGLNEKLFF